The next 18 T cell receptor beta chains were all read from a single sample in a study of blood T cell repertoires in COVID-19. Assay used: immunoSEQ multiplex PCR; TCRdb lists only in-frame clones, some missing. The data contain 200,000 or so clones, 88% of them singletons. The sequencing input was PBMCs or T cells enriched from blood (not recorded which). The receptors derive from a young woman who had been exposed to COVID-19.

Comments on this clone: Other nucleotide sequences in the sample specify the same CDR3. The chain links TRBV9 to TRBJ2-3; D may be TRBD2 (6 bases). CDR3 size: 15 residues. The germline V and J ends were trimmed by 2 bases and 0 bases, with 10 bases remaining between them. The germline CDR1 and CDR2 sequences are SGDLS and YYNGEE. The CDR3 sequence: CASSVSGTSTDTQYF. The CDR3 DNA reads as TGTGCCAGCAGCGTGTCCGGGACTAGCACAGATACGCAGTATTTT.

This chain connects TRBV2 to TRBJ1-4; D ambiguous. The CDR3 has 13 amino acids. V was clipped by 9 bases and J by 8 bases, with 16 bases between them. Germline V gene lookup returns CDR1 SNHLY and CDR2 FYNNEI. The CDR3 DNA sequence: TGTGCCAGTTTGACACGGGGTGAGGAAAAACTGTTTTTT. Translated, it gives CASLTRGEEKLFF.

The chain carries TRBV2 and TRBJ2-7; a weak D match, TRBD1 (5 bases). The CDR3 is made up of 15 amino acids. V was shortened by 8 bases and J by 2 bases, with 19 bases between the two germline ends. The V gene's germline CDR1 is SNHLY and CDR2 FYNNEI. DNA of the CDR3: TGTGCCAGCTCATCCCGGCAGGGAACTGCCTACGAGCAGTACTTC. It codes for CASSSRQGTAYEQYF. The full variable domain, its missing parts supplied by reference TRBV2 and TRBJ2-7, is EPEVTQTPSHQVTQMGQEVILRCVPISNHLYFYWYRQILGQKVEFLVSFYNNEISEKSEIFDDQFSVERPDGSNFTLKIRSTKLEDSAMYFCASSSRQGTAYEQYFGPGTRLTVT.

The sample holds one count of this clone. The CDR3 loop is CASSQWPASGRTYEQYF. CDR3 bases: TGCGCCAGCAGCCAATGGCCGGCTAGCGGACGAACCTACGAGCAGTACTTC. The chain employs TRBV4-1 and TRBJ2-7, with TRBD2 identical over 7 bases. The germline gives CDR1 MGHRA, CDR2 YSYEKL. CDR3 length: 17 residues. With 2 bases clipped from V and 2 bases from J, the junction kept 12 bases outside the gene matches.

V and J are TRBV6-1 and TRBJ2-1, with 14 bases that match TRBD2. Trimming at V came to 4 bases and at J to 9 bases, leaving 8 bases not matched to a gene. From germline, CDR1 is MNHNS and CDR2 SASEGT. The CDR3 is made up of 16 amino acids. The CDR3 DNA sequence: TGTGCCAGCAGTGTCCGACTAGCGGGAGGGCAAGGTGAGCAGTTCTTC. This encodes CASSVRLAGGQGEQFF.

The chain combines TRBV6-5 with TRBJ1-2; 7 nucleotides line up with TRBD1. After removal of 6 bases from V and 3 bases from J, the junction contained 10 bases not matched to a gene. Germline CDR1 reads MNHEY; CDR2 reads SVGAGI. The CDR3 loop spans 15 amino acids. In DNA, the CDR3 is TGTGCCAGCAGAGAGGGGACAGCGCGAGACTATGGCTACACCTTC. Its protein is CASREGTARDYGYTF.

The CDR3 bases are TGTGCCAGTAGTTCTCTCTCTCAGGGGACCTATGGCTACACCTTC. Protein: CASSSLSQGTYGYTF. The chain recombines TRBV19 with TRBJ1-2; tentatively, D is TRBD1 (6 bases). Looked up from germline, CDR1 is LNHDA and CDR2 is SQIVND (reference sequence). Trimming left V 5 bases short and J 4 bases short, with 17 bases between. CDR3 length: 15 residues. Based on the CDR3 plus reference TRBV19 and TRBJ1-2, the full variable domain is DGGITQSPKYLFRKEGQNVTLSCEQNLNHDAMYWYRQDPGQGLRLIYYSQIVNDFQKGDIAEGYSVSREKKESFPLTVTSAQKNPTAFYLCASSSLSQGTYGYTFGSGTRLTVV.

The chain has TRBV29-1 and TRBJ2-2; D unclear. The CDR3 loop spans 16 amino acids. V lost 0 bases and J lost 5, with 16 bases in between. From germline, CDR1 is SQVTM and CDR2 ANQGSEA. This CDR3 is CSVEDESAAGTGELFF. CDR3 nucleotides: TGCAGCGTTGAAGATGAGTCGGCCGCCGGGACCGGGGAGCTGTTTTTT.

The rearrangement links TRBV7-9 to TRBJ2-4, with TRBD2 matching over 14 bases. This CDR3 is 21 amino acids long. Trimming at V came to 5 bases and at J to 0 bases, leaving 15 bases not matched to a gene. CDR1 is SEHNR, CDR2 FQNEAQ, per germline (reference sequence). The CDR3 nucleotides are TGTGCCAGCAGCACGGGGACTAGCGGGAGTGTGCACACACTAGCCAAAAACATTCAGTACTTC. Amino acid sequence: CASSTGTSGSVHTLAKNIQYF.

This clone has only a few counts. The genes are TRBV2 and TRBJ2-7; 9 positions match TRBD1. CDR3 size: 15 residues. Trimming removed 5 bases from V and 2 bases from J; junction bases left unmatched: 7. Looked up from germline, CDR1 is SNHLY and CDR2 is FYNNEI. The CDR3 region has the DNA TGTGCCAGCAGTCCCGGGACAGGGAACACCTACGAGCAGTACTTC. Protein sequence: CASSPGTGNTYEQYF.

The chain joins TRBV19 to TRBJ1-6; 9 bases line up with TRBD1. V lost 4 bases and J lost 11; bases outside the gene matches: 6. This CDR3 comprises 14 residues. Germline-derived CDR1 and CDR2 are LNHDA and SQIVND (reference sequence). The CDR3 protein is CASSKGGQGAPLHF. In nucleotides, the CDR3 is TGTGCCAGTAGTAAAGGGGGACAGGGTGCACCCCTCCACTTT.

The chain combines TRBV10-2 with TRBJ2-3, with D maybe TRBD2 (6 bases). The CDR3 is 15 amino acids. Trimming took off 5 bases at V and 4 bases at J, with 16 bases between the two ends. The germline V gene encodes CDR1 WSHSY and CDR2 SAAADI. The CDR3 loop reads CASSSGGSSSDTQYF. CDR3 coding DNA: TGCGCCAGCAGTTCCGGGGGTAGCAGCTCAGATACGCAGTATTTT.

The rearrangement joins TRBV6-5 to TRBJ1-2; no firm D call. The ends were cut back, 6 bases at V and 4 bases at J, with 12 bases in the middle. Germline V gene sequence: CDR1 MNHEY, CDR2 SVGAGI. There are 13 residues in the CDR3. Here the CDR3 reads CASRTTQSYGYTF. CDR3 DNA sequence: TGTGCCAGCAGGACTACACAGTCCTATGGCTACACCTTC.

The chain recombines TRBV5-4 with TRBJ2-2; maybe TRBD2 (6 bases). The V gene's germline CDR1 is SGHNT and CDR2 YYREEE (reference sequence). With 4 bases removed from V and 7 bases from J, the gap between germline ends came to 17 bases. This CDR3 has 15 amino acids. CDR3 in DNA: TGTGCCAGCAGCCCCCGGGGGAAGTTCGGCGGGGAGCTGTTTTTT. This encodes CASSPRGKFGGELFF.

This sequence joins TRBV19 and TRBJ1-6; D gene unclear. The CDR3 is 15 amino acids. V was shortened by 6 bases and J by 8 bases, with 17 bases between the two germline ends. CDR1 is LNHDA, CDR2 SQIVND, per germline (reference sequence). CDR3 region: CASSENSGLHSPLHF. The CDR3 region has the DNA TGTGCCAGTAGCGAGAACAGTGGCCTCCATTCACCCCTCCACTTT.

V gene TRBV7-9 combines with J gene TRBJ1-2; 9 nucleotides align to TRBD1. This CDR3 is 14 amino acids long. The ends lost 5 bases at V and 5 bases at J; junction bases unmatched: 6. The germline V gene encodes CDR1 SEHNR and CDR2 FQNEAQ (reference sequence). CDR3 in amino acids: CASSRTGDGYGYTF. In nucleotides, the CDR3 is TGTGCCAGCAGCCGGACAGGGGACGGGTATGGCTACACCTTC.

The V call is TRBV2, the J call TRBJ1-2; weak D call: TRBD1 (6 bases). The CDR3 consists of 14 residues. The V gene lost 4 bases and the J gene lost 5 bases, with 14 bases spanning the gap. Germline CDR1 is SNHLY and CDR2 is FYNNEI. The CDR3 loop is CASSGTQGRYGYTF. CDR3 in DNA: TGTGCCAGCAGTGGAACACAGGGAAGGTATGGCTACACCTTC.

This sequence joins TRBV4-1 and TRBJ1-1; TRBD1 might be the D (5 bases). CDR3 size: 16 residues. V lost 3 bases, J lost 2 bases, and 16 bases lay in between. Germline CDR1 and CDR2: MGHRA and YSYEKL. This CDR3 reads CASSHLGRGLNTEAFF. Here the CDR3 DNA reads TGCGCCAGCAGCCACCTTGGGAGGGGACTTAACACTGAAGCTTTCTTT.